This paragraph covers one T cell receptor beta chain sequence. The antigen is undetermined. The CDR3 spans 14 residues. The germline V gene has CDR1 MNHNS and CDR2 SASEGT. Trimming stripped 4 bases from V and 5 bases from J, with 11 bases between. The sample comes from a study of radiotherapy plus CTLA-4 blockade in lung cancer. Findings of the study overall: Early blood T cell clone dynamics reportedly forecast response best, with interferon-beta. TCR clones from tumors expanded in blood after radiotherapy plus ipilimumab.

Assay used: immunoSEQ multiplex PCR; TCRdb lists only in-frame clones, some missing. This sample carries about 15,000 clones, around 87% of them seen once, and the ten largest clones take over 13%. Sequenced material: peripheral blood, taken from a patient treated with radiotherapy plus ipilimumab. This sequence was found in a human donor with non-small cell lung cancer that progressed on radiotherapy plus ipilimumab. Some clones in this sample may be carry-over from other donors' samples. The rearrangement joins TRBV6-1 to TRBJ1-4; possibly TRBD1 for D (5 bases). CDR3 loop: CASSVTAENEKLFF. CDR3 DNA sequence: TGTGCCAGCAGTGTGACAGCTGAAAATGAAAAACTGTTTTTT.